The source of this TCR beta chain is a study of blood T cell repertoires in COVID-19. Whole-study context: Italy, Spain and the United States were the sources of the convalescent and acute COVID-19 samples. T cells, B-cell-depleted T cells, or PBMCs provided the cDNA or gDNA that served as material.

Original methodology: Amplification of reference gene primers provided the estimated nucleated cell counts. Profiling relied on immunoSEQ multiplex PCR, and the TCRdb table lists in-frame clones only, not all of them. D and trimming come from the DNA, and the V and J calls and clone size come from that table. The data contain around 63,000 clones, 88% of them singletons. The V and J ends lost 5 bases and 3 bases respectively, with 15 bases between them. CDR3 length equals 15 residues. Germline CDR1 reads SGHTA; CDR2 reads FQGNSA. The chain recombines TRBV7-2 with TRBJ2-3, with D tentatively TRBD1 (6 bases). Sequencing used peripheral blood. The clonotype comes from a man in his fifties with active COVID-19. As DNA, the CDR3 is TGTGCCAGCAGCCCACAGGGATTAGTTACAGATACGCAGTATTTT. Protein: CASSPQGLVTDTQYF.